This TCR beta chain was documented in a study of regulatory T cells in long-lasting Graves disease. Time point described: newly diagnosed GD, antithyroid drugs for less than 3 months. PBMCs provided the RNA from which the TCR library was made. Construction of TCR beta libraries relied on iRepertoire HTBI primers and on Arm-PCR targeting CDR3 regions. TCRdb independently ran MiXCR on the multiplex PCR reads; one entry per CDR3 protein. There are a few hundred thousand distinct CDR3 sequences in the sample; over 15% occur only once, and about 32% lies in the top ten. The CDR3 length is 14 residues. Trimming stripped 6 bases from V and 0 bases from J, with 11 bases between. Germline CDR1 is ENHRY and CDR2 is SYGVKD. This same sample was also taken into another study, of T cells in Graves' hyperthyroidism and ophthalmopathy.

The source material was peripheral blood mononuclear cells (PBMCs), sampled at new diagnosis, from a patient treated with antithyroid drugs. The rearrangement joins TRBV10-3 to TRBJ1-2; unclear D gene. The receptor's source is a man aged 40-50 years with Graves disease. CDR3 nucleotides: TGTGCCATCAGGACCTGGTCCACTAACTATGGCTACACCTTC. It specifies CAIRTWSTNYGYTF.